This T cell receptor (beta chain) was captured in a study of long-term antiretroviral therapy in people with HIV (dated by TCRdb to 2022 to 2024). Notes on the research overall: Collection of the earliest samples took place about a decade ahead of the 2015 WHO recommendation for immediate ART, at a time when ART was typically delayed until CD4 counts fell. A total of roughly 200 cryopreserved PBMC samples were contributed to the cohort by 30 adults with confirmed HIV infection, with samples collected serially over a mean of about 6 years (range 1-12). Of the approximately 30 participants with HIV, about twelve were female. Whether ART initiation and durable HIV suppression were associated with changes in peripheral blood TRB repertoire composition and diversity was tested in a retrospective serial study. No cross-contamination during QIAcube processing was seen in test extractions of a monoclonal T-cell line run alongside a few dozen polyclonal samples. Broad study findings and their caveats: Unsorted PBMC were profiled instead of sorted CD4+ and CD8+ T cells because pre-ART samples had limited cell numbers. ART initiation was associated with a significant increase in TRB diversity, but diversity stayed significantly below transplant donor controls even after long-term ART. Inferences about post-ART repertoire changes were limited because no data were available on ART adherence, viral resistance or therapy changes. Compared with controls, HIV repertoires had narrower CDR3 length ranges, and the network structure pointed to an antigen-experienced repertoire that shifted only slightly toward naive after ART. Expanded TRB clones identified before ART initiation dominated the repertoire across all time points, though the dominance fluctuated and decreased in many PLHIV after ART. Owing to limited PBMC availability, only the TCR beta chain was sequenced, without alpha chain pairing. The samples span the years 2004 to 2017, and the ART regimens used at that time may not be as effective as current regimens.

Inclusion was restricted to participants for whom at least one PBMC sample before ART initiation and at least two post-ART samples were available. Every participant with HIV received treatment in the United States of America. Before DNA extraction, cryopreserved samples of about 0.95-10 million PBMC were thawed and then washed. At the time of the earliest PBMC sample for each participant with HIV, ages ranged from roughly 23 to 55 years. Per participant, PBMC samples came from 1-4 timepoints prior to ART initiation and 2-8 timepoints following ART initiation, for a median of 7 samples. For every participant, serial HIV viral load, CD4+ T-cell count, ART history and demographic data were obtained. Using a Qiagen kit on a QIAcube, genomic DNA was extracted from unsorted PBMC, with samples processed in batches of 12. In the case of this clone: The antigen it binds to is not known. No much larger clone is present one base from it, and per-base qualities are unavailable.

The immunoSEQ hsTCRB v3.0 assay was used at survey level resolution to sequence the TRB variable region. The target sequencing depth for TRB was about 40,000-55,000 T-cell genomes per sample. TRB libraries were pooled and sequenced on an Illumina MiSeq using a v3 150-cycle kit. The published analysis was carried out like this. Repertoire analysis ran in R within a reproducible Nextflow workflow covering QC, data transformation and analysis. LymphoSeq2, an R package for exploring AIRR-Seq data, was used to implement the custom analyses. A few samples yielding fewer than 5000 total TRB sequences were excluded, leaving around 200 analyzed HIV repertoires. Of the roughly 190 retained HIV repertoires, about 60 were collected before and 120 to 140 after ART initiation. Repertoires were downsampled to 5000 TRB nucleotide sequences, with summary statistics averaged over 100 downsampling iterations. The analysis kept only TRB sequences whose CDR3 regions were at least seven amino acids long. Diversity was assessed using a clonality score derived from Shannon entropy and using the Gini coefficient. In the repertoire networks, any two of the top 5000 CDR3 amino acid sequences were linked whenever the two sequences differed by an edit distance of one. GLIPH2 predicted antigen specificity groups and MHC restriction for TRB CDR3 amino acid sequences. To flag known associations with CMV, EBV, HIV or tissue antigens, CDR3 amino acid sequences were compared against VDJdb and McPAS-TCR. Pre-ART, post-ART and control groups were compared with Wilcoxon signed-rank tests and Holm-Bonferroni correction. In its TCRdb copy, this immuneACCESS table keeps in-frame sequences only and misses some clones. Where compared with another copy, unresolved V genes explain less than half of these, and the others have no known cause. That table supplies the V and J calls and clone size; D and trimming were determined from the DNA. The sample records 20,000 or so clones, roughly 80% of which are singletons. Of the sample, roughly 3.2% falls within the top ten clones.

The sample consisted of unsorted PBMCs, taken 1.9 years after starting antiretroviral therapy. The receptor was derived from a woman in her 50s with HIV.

The DNA sequence is given as TGTGCCAGCAGTTACTCTGCGGGACACCCTTCCTACGAGCAGTACTTC. Translated, it reads CASSYSAGHPSYEQYF. The chain uses TRBV6-5 and TRBJ2-7; the D segment may tentatively be TRBD1 or TRBD2, each giving 6 matched bases. Cut back by 0 bases and 1 base, the V and J ends lie 13 bases apart. The CDR3 sequence holds 16 residues, the cysteine and phenylalanine included. Only the CDR3 portion is preserved as DNA: 48 bases, with reading frame beginning at the first base. Taken from the germline V gene, the CDR1 and CDR2 loops are MNHEY and SVGAGI.